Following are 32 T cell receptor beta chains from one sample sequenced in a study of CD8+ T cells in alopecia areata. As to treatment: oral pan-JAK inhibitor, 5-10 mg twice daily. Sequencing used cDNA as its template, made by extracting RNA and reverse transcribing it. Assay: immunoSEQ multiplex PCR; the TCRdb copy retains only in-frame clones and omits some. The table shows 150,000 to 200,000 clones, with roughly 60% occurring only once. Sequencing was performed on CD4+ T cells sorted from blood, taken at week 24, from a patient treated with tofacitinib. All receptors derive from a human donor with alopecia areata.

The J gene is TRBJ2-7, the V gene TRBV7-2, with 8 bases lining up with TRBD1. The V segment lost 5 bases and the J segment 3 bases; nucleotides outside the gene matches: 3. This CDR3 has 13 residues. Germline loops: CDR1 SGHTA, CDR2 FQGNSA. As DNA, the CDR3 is TGTGCCAGCAGCGGAACAGGGGGCTACGAGCAGTACTTC. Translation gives CASSGTGGYEQYF.

The CDR3 DNA follows: TGTGCCAGCAGCGCCCGACTAGAAGGCTCCTACAATGAGCAGTTCTTC. Translating it yields CASSARLEGSYNEQFF. The chain is built from TRBV9 and TRBJ2-1, with a possible D match to TRBD2 (6 bases). Deletions cut 3 bases from V and 0 bases from J, with 13 bases between. Germline V gene lookup returns CDR1 SGDLS and CDR2 YYNGEE. There are 16 residues in the CDR3.

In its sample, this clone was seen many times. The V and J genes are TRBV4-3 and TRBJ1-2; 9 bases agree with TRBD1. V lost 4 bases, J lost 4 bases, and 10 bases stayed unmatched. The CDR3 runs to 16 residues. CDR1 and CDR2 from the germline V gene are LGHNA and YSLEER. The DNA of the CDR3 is TGCGCCAGCAGCCGTGAACCGGGACAGGGATCCTATGGCTACACCTTC. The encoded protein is CASSREPGQGSYGYTF.

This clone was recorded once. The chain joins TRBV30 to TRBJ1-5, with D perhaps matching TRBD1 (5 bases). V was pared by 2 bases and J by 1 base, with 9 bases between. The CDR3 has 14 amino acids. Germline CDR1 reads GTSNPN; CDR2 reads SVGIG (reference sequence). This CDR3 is CAWSIQASNQPQHF. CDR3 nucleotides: TGTGCCTGGAGTATACAGGCAAGCAATCAGCCCCAGCATTTT.

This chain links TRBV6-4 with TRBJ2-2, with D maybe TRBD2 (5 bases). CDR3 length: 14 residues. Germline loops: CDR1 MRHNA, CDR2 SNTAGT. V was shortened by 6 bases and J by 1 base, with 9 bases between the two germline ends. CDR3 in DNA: TGTGCCAGCAGAGAGGGAGTGAACACCGGGGAGCTGTTTTTT. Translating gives CASREGVNTGELFF.

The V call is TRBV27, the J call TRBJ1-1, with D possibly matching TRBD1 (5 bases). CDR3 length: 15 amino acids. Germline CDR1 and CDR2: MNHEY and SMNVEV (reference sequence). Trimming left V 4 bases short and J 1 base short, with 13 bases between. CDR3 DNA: TGTGCCAGCAGTTGGGCGGTTGGGGGGAACACTGAAGCTTTCTTT. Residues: CASSWAVGGNTEAFF.

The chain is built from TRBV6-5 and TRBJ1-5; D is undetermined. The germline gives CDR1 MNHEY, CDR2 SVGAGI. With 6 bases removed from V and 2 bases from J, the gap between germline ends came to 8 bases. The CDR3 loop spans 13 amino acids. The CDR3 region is CASRPNGNQPQHF. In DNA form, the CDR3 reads TGTGCCAGCAGACCTAATGGCAATCAGCCCCAGCATTTT.

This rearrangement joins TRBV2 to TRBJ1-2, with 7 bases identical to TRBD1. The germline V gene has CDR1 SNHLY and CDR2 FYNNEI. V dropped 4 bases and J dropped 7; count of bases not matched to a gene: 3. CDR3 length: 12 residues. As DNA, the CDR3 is TGTGCCAGCAGTGTGACAGGGCGTGGCTACACCTTC. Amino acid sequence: CASSVTGRGYTF.

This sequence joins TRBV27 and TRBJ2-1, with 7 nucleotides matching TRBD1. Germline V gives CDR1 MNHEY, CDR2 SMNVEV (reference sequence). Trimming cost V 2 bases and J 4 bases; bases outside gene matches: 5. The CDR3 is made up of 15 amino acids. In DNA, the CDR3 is TGTGCCAGCAGTTTAAGGACAGGACCGTACAATGAGCAGTTCTTC. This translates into CASSLRTGPYNEQFF.

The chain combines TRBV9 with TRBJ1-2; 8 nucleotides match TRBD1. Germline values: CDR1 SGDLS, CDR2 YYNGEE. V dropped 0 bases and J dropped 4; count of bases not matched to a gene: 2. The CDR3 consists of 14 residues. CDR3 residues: CASSVADRAYGYTF. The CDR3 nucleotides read TGTGCCAGCAGCGTAGCGGACAGGGCCTATGGCTACACCTTC. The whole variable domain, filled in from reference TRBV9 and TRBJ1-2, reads DSGVTQTPKHLITATGQRVTLRCSPRSGDLSVYWYQQSLDQGLQFLIQYYNGEERAKGNILERFSAQQFPDLHSELNLSSLELGDSALYFCASSVADRAYGYTFGSGTRLTVV.

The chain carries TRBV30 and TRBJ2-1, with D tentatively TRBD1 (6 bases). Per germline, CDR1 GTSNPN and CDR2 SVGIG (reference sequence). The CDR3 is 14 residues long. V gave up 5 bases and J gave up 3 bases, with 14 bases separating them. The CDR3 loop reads CAWGTPTNYNEQFF. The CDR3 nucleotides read TGTGCCTGGGGGACACCTACAAACTACAATGAGCAGTTCTTC. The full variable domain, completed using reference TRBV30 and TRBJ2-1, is SQTIHQWPATLVQPVGSPLSLECTVEGTSNPNLYWYRQAAGRGLQLLFYSVGIGQISSEVPQNLSASRPQDRQFILSSKKLLLSDSGFYLCAWGTPTNYNEQFFGPGTRLTVL.

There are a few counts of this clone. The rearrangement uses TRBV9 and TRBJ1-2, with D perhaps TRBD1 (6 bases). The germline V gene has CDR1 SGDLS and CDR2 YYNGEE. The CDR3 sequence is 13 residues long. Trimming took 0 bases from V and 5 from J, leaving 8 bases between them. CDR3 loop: CASSVGTEYGYTF. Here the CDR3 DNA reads TGTGCCAGCAGCGTAGGGACAGAGTATGGCTACACCTTC.

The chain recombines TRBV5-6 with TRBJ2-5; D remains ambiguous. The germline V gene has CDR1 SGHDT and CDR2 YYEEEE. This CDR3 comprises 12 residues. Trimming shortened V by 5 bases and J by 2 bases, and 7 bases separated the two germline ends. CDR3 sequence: CASRGPQETQYF. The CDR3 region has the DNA TGTGCCAGCAGAGGGCCTCAAGAGACCCAGTACTTC.

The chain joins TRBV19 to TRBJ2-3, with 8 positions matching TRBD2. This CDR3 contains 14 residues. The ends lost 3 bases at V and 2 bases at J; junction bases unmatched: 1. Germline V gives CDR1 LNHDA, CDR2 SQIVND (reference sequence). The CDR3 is CASSIGGATDTQYF. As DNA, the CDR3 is TGTGCCAGTAGTATCGGGGGGGCCACAGATACGCAGTATTTT.

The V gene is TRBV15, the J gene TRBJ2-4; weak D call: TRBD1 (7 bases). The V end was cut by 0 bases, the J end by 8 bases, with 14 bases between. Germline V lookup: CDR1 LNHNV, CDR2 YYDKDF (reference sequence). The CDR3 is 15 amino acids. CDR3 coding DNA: TGTGCCACCAGCAGAGAGGGACAGAGGGGGGACATTCAGTACTTC. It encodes CATSREGQRGDIQYF.

In DNA form, the CDR3 reads TGCAGCGTTGAGCCACGGGGCCCCTTCTCTGGCTACACCTTC. Its translation: CSVEPRGPFSGYTF. The chain couples TRBV29-1 to TRBJ1-2; possibly TRBD1 for D (5 bases). Germline V gene data show CDR1 as SQVTM and CDR2 as ANQGSEA. This CDR3 is built from 14 residues. V was trimmed by 3 bases and J by 7 bases, leaving 18 bases between them.

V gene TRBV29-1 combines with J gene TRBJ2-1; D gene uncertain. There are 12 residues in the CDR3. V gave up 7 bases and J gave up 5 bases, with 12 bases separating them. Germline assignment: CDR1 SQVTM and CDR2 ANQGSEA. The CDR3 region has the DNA TGCAGCGCCCGAAGGGTTGACAATGAGCAGTTCTTC. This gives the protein CSARRVDNEQFF.

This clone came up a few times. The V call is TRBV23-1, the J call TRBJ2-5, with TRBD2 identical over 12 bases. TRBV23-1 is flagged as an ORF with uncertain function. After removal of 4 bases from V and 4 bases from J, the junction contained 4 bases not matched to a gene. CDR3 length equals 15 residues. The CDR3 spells CASSPSGGAIETQYF. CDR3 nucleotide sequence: TGCGCCAGCAGTCCTAGCGGGGGGGCTATAGAGACCCAGTACTTC.

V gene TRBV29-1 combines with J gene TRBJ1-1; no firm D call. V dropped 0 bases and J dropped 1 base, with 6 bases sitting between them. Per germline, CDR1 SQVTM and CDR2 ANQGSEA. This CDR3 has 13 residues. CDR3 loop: CSVEESQNTEAFF. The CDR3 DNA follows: TGCAGCGTTGAAGAATCACAGAACACTGAAGCTTTCTTT.

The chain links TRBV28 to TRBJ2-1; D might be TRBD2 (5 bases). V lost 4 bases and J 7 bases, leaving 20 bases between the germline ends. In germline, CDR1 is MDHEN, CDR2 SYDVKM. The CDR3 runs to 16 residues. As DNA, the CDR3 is TGTGCCAGCAGTTCCACCTGGGCCTCGAGGGTTAATGAGCAGTTCTTC. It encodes CASSSTWASRVNEQFF.

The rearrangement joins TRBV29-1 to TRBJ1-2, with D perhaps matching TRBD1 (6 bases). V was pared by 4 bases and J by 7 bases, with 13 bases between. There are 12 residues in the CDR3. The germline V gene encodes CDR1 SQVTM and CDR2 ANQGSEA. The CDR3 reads CSVVRGSGGYTF. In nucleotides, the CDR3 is TGCAGCGTTGTCAGGGGCAGTGGTGGCTACACCTTC.

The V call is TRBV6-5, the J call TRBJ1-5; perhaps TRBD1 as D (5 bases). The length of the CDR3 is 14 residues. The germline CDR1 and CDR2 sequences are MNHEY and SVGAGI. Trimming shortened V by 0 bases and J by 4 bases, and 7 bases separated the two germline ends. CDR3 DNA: TGTGCCAGCAGTTACTCGGGGGGGAATCAGCCCCAGCATTTT. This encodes CASSYSGGNQPQHF.

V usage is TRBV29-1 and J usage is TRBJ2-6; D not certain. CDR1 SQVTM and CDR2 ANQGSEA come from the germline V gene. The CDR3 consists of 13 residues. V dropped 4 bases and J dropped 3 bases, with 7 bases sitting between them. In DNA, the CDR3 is TGCAGCGTTGTCCGATTTGGGGCCAACGTCCTGACTTTC. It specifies CSVVRFGANVLTF.

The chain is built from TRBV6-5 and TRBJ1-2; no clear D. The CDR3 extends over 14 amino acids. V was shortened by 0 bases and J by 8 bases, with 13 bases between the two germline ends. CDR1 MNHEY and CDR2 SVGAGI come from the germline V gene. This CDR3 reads CASSYSAGGRGYTF. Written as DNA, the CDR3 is TGTGCCAGCAGTTACTCCGCGGGAGGGAGAGGCTACACCTTC.

CDR3 sequence: CSVARQGNNEQFF. In DNA form, the CDR3 reads TGCAGCGTGGCCCGACAGGGAAACAATGAGCAGTTCTTC. The V call is TRBV29-1, the J call TRBJ2-1; 7 nucleotides agree with TRBD1. This CDR3 region has 13 residues. V dropped 6 bases and J dropped 5; count of bases not matched to a gene: 7. Germline values: CDR1 SQVTM, CDR2 ANQGSEA.

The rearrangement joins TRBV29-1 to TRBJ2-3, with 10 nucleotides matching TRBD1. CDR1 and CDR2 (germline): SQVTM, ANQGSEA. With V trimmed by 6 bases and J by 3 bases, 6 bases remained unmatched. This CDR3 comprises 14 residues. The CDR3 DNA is TGCAGCGTAAGACAGGGGGCGCGGACAGATACGCAGTATTTT. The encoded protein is CSVRQGARTDTQYF.

The CDR3 DNA is TGTGCCAGCGGGAGGGGAGTTTCCAATTCACCCCTCCACTTT. It encodes CASGRGVSNSPLHF. The V call is TRBV6-5, the J call TRBJ1-6, with D maybe TRBD1 (5 bases). The CDR3 is made up of 14 amino acids. The V gene lost 8 bases and the J gene lost 7 bases, with 15 bases spanning the gap. The germline gives CDR1 MNHEY, CDR2 SVGAGI.

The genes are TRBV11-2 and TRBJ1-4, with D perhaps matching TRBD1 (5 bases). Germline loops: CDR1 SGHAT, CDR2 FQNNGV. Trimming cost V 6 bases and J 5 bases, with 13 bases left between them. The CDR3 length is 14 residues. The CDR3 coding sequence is TGTGCCAGCAGTCCCACGGGGGTCAATGAAAAACTGTTTTTT. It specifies CASSPTGVNEKLFF.

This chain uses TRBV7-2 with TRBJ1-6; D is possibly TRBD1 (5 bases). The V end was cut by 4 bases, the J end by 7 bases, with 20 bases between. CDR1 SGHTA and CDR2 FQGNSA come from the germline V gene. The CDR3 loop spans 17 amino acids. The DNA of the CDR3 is TGTGCCAGCAGCTACCTCGGGGGAGGCGCGGGGAATTCACCCCTCCACTTT. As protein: CASSYLGGGAGNSPLHF.

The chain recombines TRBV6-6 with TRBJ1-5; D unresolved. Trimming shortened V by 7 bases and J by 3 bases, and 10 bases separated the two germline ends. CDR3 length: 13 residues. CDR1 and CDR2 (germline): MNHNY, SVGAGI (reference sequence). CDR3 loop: CASNGQNNQPQHF. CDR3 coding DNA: TGTGCCAGCAACGGGCAGAACAATCAGCCCCAGCATTTT.

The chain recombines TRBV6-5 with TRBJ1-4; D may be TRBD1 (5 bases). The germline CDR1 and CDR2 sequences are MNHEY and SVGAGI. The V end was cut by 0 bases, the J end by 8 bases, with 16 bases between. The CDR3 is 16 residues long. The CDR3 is CASSYSITGFSEKLFF. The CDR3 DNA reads TGTGCCAGCAGTTACTCTATAACAGGCTTTTCGGAAAAACTGTTTTTT.

CDR3 sequence: CASSLIPRDRGRQPQHF. The CDR3 bases are TGCGCCAGCAGCTTGATCCCCAGGGACAGGGGTAGACAGCCCCAGCATTTT. The chain is built from TRBV5-1 and TRBJ1-5; 10 bases map to TRBD1. Losses at the gene ends were 1 base for V and 7 bases for J; bases not matched to a gene: 11. The V gene's germline CDR1 is SGHRS and CDR2 YFSETQ. This CDR3 contains 17 residues.